This T cell receptor (beta chain) derives from a study of T cell responses to AZD1222 COVID-19 vaccine. General study results and limits: As reported, nearly half of all spike-specific TCRs target variant regions that are unmutated. Repertoires were obtained only post-peak T cell response. The study found vaccine-associated CD4 TCRs spanning spike, dominant at 160-218 and 743-854.

About this clone: Its matching antigen is unknown.

Combined were second doses at about 4 or about 12 weeks. Profiled with immunoSEQ multiplex PCR; TCRdb holds only in-frame clones, not every one. The sample shows tens of thousands of clones, roughly 90% of them seen only once. The input for sequencing was peripheral blood, taken 28 days after the second AZD1222 dose. This receptor was obtained from an adult who received the AZD1222 COVID-19 vaccine.

The CDR3 spells CASRGSGGFDSPLHF. For the CDR3, the DNA is TGTGCCAGCAGGGGTAGTGGGGGGTTCGACTCACCCCTCCACTTT. The V call is TRBV7-9, the J call TRBJ1-6; tentative D call: TRBD1 (5 bases). This CDR3 is built from 15 residues. V lost 6 bases and J lost 10, with 19 bases in between. CDR1 is SEHNR and CDR2 is FQNEAQ in the germline V gene (reference sequence).